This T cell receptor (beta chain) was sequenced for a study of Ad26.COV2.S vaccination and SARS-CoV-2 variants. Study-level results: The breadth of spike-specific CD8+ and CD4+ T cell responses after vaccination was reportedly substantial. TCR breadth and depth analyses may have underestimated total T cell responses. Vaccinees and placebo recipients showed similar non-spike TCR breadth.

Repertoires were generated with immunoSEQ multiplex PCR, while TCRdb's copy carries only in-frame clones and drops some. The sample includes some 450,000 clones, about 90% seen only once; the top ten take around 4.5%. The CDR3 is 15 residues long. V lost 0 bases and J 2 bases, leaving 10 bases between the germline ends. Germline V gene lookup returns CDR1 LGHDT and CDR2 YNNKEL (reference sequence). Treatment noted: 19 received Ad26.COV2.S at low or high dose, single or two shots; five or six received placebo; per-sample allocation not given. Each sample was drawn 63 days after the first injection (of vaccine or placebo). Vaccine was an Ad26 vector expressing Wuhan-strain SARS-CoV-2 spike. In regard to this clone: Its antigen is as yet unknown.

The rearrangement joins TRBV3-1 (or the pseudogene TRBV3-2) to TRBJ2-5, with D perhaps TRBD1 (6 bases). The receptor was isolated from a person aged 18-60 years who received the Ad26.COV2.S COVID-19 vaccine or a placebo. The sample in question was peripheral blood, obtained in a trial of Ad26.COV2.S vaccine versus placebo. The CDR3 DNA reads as TGTGCCAGCAGCCAAGATCTGGGGGCGCAAGAGACCCAGTACTTC. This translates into CASSQDLGAQETQYF.